What follows is one TCR beta chain and its context. Its antigen is undetermined. The data derive from a study of T cell responses to AZD1222 COVID-19 vaccine. Trimming took 7 bases from V and 2 from J; bases not matched to a gene: 5. Germline assignment: CDR1 MDHEN and CDR2 SYDVKM. The length of the CDR3 is 14 residues. Study findings and constraints: With dominance at 160-218 and 743-854, vaccine-associated CD4 TCRs spanned spike.

Only in-frame clones appear in the TCRdb table, and some are missing; sequencing was by immunoSEQ multiplex PCR. The sample lists about 160,000 clones, 92% occurring once. The sample in question was peripheral blood, obtained on day 0 of MenACWY control vaccination. The TCR sequence derives from an adult in good health. V usage is TRBV28 and J usage is TRBJ2-7; 10 bases map to TRBD2. The DNA of the CDR3 is TGTGCCAGCACTCTTAGCGGGAGGCCCTACGAGCAGTACTTC. Its translation is CASTLSGRPYEQYF.